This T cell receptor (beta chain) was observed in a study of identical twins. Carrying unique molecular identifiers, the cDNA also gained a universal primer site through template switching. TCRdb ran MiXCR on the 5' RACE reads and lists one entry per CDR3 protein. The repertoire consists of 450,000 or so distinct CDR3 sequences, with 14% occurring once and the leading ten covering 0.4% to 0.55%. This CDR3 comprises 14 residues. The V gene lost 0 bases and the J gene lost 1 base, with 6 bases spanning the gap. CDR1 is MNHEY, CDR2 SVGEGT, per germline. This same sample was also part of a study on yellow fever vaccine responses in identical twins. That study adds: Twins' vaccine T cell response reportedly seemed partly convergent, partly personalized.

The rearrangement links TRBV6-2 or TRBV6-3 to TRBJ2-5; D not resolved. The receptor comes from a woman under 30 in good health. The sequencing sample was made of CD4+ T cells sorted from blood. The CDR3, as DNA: TGTGCCAGCAGTTACTCAAGGTTCCAAGAGACCCAGTACTTC. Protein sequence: CASSYSRFQETQYF.